This entry lists 29 T cell receptor beta chains sequenced from one sample in a study of control samples from healthy donors and cancer patients. Using immunoSEQ multiplex PCR, the repertoire was profiled, and TCRdb retains in-frame clones only, with some absent. The sample gives 100,000 to 150,000 clones, about 95% of which show up once; 3.6% is in the top ten. The specimen sequenced was blood. These receptors came from a man aged 25 to 45 in good health.

The chain uses TRBV5-6 and TRBJ1-4; D is possibly TRBD1 (5 bases). Germline CDR1 SGHDT, CDR2 YYEEEE. Trimming stripped 4 bases from V and 4 bases from J, with 14 bases between. The CDR3 loop spans 15 amino acids. CDR3 protein: CASSPRRGGNEKLFF. The CDR3 coding sequence is TGTGCCAGCAGCCCCAGGCGGGGGGGTAATGAAAAACTGTTTTTT. The whole variable domain, remainder taken from reference TRBV5-6 and TRBJ1-4, is DAGVTQSPTHLIKTRGQQVTLRCSPKSGHDTVSWYQQALGQGPQFIFQYYEEEERQRGNFPDRFSGHQFPNYSSELNVNALLLGDSALYLCASSPRRGGNEKLFFGSGTQLSVL.

V gene TRBV28 combines with J gene TRBJ1-4; the D gene is possibly TRBD1 (5 bases). From germline, CDR1 is MDHEN and CDR2 SYDVKM. V lost 5 bases, J lost 3 bases, and 19 bases lay in between. CDR3 length: 17 residues. As DNA, the CDR3 is TGTGCCAGCAGTCCACTCGCCTTCGGGACCCCTAATGAAAAACTGTTTTTT. Protein product: CASSPLAFGTPNEKLFF.

V is TRBV11-2 and J is TRBJ2-2; 11 nucleotides align to TRBD1. This CDR3 region has 15 residues. Per the germline V gene, CDR1 is SGHAT and CDR2 is FQNNGV. Germline trimming cut 3 bases from V and 7 bases from J; bases unmatched to any gene: 4. CDR3: CASSLRTGGGGELFF. CDR3 DNA sequence: TGTGCCAGCAGCTTGAGGACAGGGGGCGGCGGGGAGCTGTTTTTT. Supplemented by reference TRBV11-2 and TRBJ2-2, the full variable domain reads EAGVAQSPRYKIIEKRQSVAFWCNPISGHATLYWYQQILGQGPKLLIQFQNNGVVDDSQLPKDRFSAERLKGVDSTLKIQPAKLEDSAVYLCASSLRTGGGGELFFGEGSRLTVL.

The chain has TRBV18 and TRBJ2-5; D might be TRBD2 (5 bases). This CDR3 has 13 amino acids. V was trimmed by 0 bases and J by 4 bases, leaving 6 bases between them. The germline CDR1 and CDR2 sequences are KGHSH and LQKENI. The CDR3: CASSPPGVETQYF. The CDR3 DNA sequence: TGTGCCAGCTCACCACCCGGGGTAGAGACCCAGTACTTC.

The rearrangement links TRBV4-2 to TRBJ2-1, with 10 bases matching TRBD1. The CDR3 sequence is 16 residues long. The trim removed 4 bases at V and 8 bases at J, leaving 11 bases unmatched. Looked up from germline, CDR1 is LGHNA and CDR2 is YNFKEQ. CDR3 bases: TGTGCCAGCAGCCGAGATCCCGGGACAGGGGCGCATGAGCAGTTCTTC. Its translation: CASSRDPGTGAHEQFF.

The chain joins TRBV30 to TRBJ1-1, with D possibly being TRBD1 (5 bases). Germline CDR1 and CDR2: GTSNPN and SVGIG (reference sequence). The CDR3 runs to 10 residues. Trimming shortened V by 2 bases and J by 7 bases, and 5 bases separated the two germline ends. The CDR3 nucleotides are TGTGCCTGGAGTCAGGGTGAAGCTTTCTTT. This gives the protein CAWSQGEAFF.

The chain recombines TRBV7-2 with TRBJ2-3; 9 nucleotides agree with TRBD2. Germline values: CDR1 SGHTA, CDR2 FQGNSA. This CDR3 comprises 16 residues. V lost 5 bases and J lost 0; bases outside the gene matches: 6. In nucleotides, the CDR3 is TGTGCCAGCAGCCAATGGACTAGCGTGAGCACAGATACGCAGTATTTT. Residues: CASSQWTSVSTDTQYF.

This chain connects TRBV7-9 to TRBJ2-5; TRBD2 matches at 9 bases. With 3 bases clipped from V and 2 bases from J, the junction kept 4 bases outside the gene matches. CDR1 and CDR2 from the germline V gene are SEHNR and FQNEAQ (reference sequence). This CDR3 is 15 amino acids long. The CDR3 bases are TGTGCCAGCAGCTTCCTAGCGGGGACTCAAGAGACCCAGTACTTC. This gives the protein CASSFLAGTQETQYF.

The chain has TRBV27 and TRBJ2-7, with 10 bases that match TRBD1. The CDR3 covers 17 residues. Trimming cost V 6 bases and J 3 bases; bases outside gene matches: 14. The V gene's germline CDR1 is MNHEY and CDR2 SMNVEV (reference sequence). The CDR3 is CASRRRSGTGEFYEQYF. The CDR3, as DNA: TGTGCCAGCAGACGAAGAAGTGGGACAGGGGAGTTCTACGAGCAGTACTTC.

The V and J genes are TRBV9 and TRBJ2-5; 10 nucleotides align to TRBD2. The germline gives CDR1 SGDLS, CDR2 YYNGEE. V trimming: 3 bases; J trimming: 5 bases; junction bases outside the gene matches: 7. The CDR3 loop spans 15 amino acids. CDR3 amino acids: CASSASGGAGETQYF. The CDR3 bases are TGTGCCAGCAGCGCGAGCGGGGGGGCCGGGGAGACCCAGTACTTC.

This sequence joins TRBV11-2 and TRBJ1-2; D call uncertain. Germline assignment: CDR1 SGHAT and CDR2 FQNNGV. Trimming removed 1 base from V and 5 bases from J, with 11 bases in between. The CDR3 covers 14 residues. CDR3 DNA sequence: TGTGCCAGCAGCTTAGCCGGGGAGGCTTATGGCTACACCTTC. Translating it yields CASSLAGEAYGYTF.

This clone was recorded once. The gene calls are TRBV2 and TRBJ2-7; a possible D gene is TRBD1 (5 bases). The germline gives CDR1 SNHLY, CDR2 FYNNEI. CDR3 length: 15 residues. V was cut by 0 bases and J by 3 bases, with 12 bases left in between. The CDR3 DNA reads as TGTGCCAGCAGTGAAGCCCGGACAACCCGCTACGAGCAGTACTTC. Residues: CASSEARTTRYEQYF.

The rearrangement uses TRBV5-1 and TRBJ2-7, with TRBD2 as a possible D gene (5 bases). Germline lookup yields CDR1 SGHRS and CDR2 YFSETQ. Trimming removed 0 bases at V and 0 bases at J, with 13 bases between. This CDR3 is 16 amino acids long. Here the CDR3 DNA reads TGCGCCAGCAGCTTGGGGGTGGGGAGTTCCTCCTACGAGCAGTACTTC. Encoded protein: CASSLGVGSSSYEQYF.

V and J are TRBV19 and TRBJ2-3, with D unresolved. The germline CDR1 and CDR2 sequences are LNHDA and SQIVND (reference sequence). There are 13 residues in the CDR3. Trimming left V 1 base short and J 6 bases short, with 8 bases between. The CDR3 nucleotides are TGTGCCAGTAGTATAGCCCTACTTGATACGCAGTATTTT. Residues: CASSIALLDTQYF.

The V and J genes are TRBV4-1 and TRBJ1-4; the D is unclear. V shed 4 bases and J shed 0 bases, with 9 bases lying between them. This CDR3 has 15 residues. Germline-derived CDR1 and CDR2 are MGHRA and YSYEKL. CDR3: CASSLGYATNEKLFF. DNA for the CDR3: TGCGCCAGCAGCCTCGGGTATGCAACTAATGAAAAACTGTTTTTT.

The chain employs TRBV19 and TRBJ2-5; D ambiguous. From germline, CDR1 is LNHDA and CDR2 SQIVND (reference sequence). The length of the CDR3 is 16 residues. The V end was cut by 3 bases, the J end by 0 bases, with 14 bases between. CDR3 nucleotides: TGTGCCAGTAGTATTTACCGGGCCGGCGACCAAGAGACCCAGTACTTC. This encodes CASSIYRAGDQETQYF.

The rearrangement uses TRBV7-3 and TRBJ2-5; weak D call: TRBD2 (5 bases). The CDR3 loop spans 14 amino acids. Germline CDR1 reads SGHTA; CDR2 reads FQGTGA. V was cut by 3 bases and J by 0 bases, with 8 bases left in between. This chain's CDR3 is CASSLTGYQETQYF. CDR3 nucleotides: TGTGCCAGCAGCTTGACGGGGTACCAAGAGACCCAGTACTTC.

V is TRBV27 and J is TRBJ1-5; maybe TRBD1 (5 bases). Trimming left V 6 bases short and J 2 bases short, with 17 bases between. Germline CDR1 is MNHEY and CDR2 is SMNVEV (reference sequence). The CDR3 totals 16 residues. DNA of the CDR3: TGTGCCAGCAGCCCACTTCGAGGGGAAGGCAATCAGCCCCAGCATTTT. This translates into CASSPLRGEGNQPQHF.

This clone has a single count. The V and J genes are TRBV19 and TRBJ1-1; 11 bases are a match to TRBD1. V dropped 5 bases and J dropped 4; count of bases not matched to a gene: 6. Germline assignment: CDR1 LNHDA and CDR2 SQIVND (reference sequence). This CDR3 is 15 amino acids long. The CDR3 DNA reads as TGTGCCAGTAGTGGACCGGGACAGGGGGGCACTGAAGCTTTCTTT. This translates into CASSGPGQGGTEAFF. The full variable domain, rest sourced from reference TRBV19 and TRBJ1-1, is DGGITQSPKYLFRKEGQNVTLSCEQNLNHDAMYWYRQDPGQGLRLIYYSQIVNDFQKGDIAEGYSVSREKKESFPLTVTSAQKNPTAFYLCASSGPGQGGTEAFFGQGTRLTVV.

V gene TRBV30 combines with J gene TRBJ1-3; D not certain. CDR1 and CDR2 from the germline V gene are GTSNPN and SVGIG (reference sequence). Trimming took 0 bases from V and 4 from J, leaving 10 bases between them. The CDR3 is made up of 14 amino acids. Written as DNA, the CDR3 is TGTGCCTGGAGTGTACGAGGGTTAGGAAACACCATATATTTT. It encodes CAWSVRGLGNTIYF. Full variable domain (remainder filled in from reference TRBV30 and TRBJ1-3): SQTIHQWPATLVQPVGSPLSLECTVEGTSNPNLYWYRQAAGRGLQLLFYSVGIGQISSEVPQNLSASRPQDRQFILSSKKLLLSDSGFYLCAWSVRGLGNTIYFGEGSWLTVV.

This sequence joins TRBV4-2 and TRBJ2-2, with D hard to call. The CDR3 has 16 residues. The V end lost 1 base, the J end lost 0 bases, and 9 bases lay between the germline ends. Germline-derived CDR1 and CDR2 are LGHNA and YNFKEQ. The CDR3 reads CASSQVGSPNTGELFF. The DNA for the CDR3 is TGTGCCAGCAGCCAAGTTGGGTCCCCGAACACCGGGGAGCTGTTTTTT.

This chain uses TRBV24-1 with TRBJ2-2, with 10 positions matching TRBD2. The CDR3 runs 15 residues. Germline V lookup: CDR1 KGHDR, CDR2 SFDVKD. V dropped 3 bases and J dropped 7; count of bases not matched to a gene: 4. CDR3 sequence reads: CATSDPAGGLGELFF. CDR3 DNA: TGTGCCACCAGTGATCCAGCGGGGGGGCTCGGGGAGCTGTTTTTT.

This clone showed up just once. The chain is built from TRBV5-1 and TRBJ2-5; D is ambiguous. The V end was cut by 0 bases, the J end by 3 bases, with 12 bases between. Germline V gene sequence: CDR1 SGHRS, CDR2 YFSETQ. CDR3 length: 15 amino acids. The CDR3 DNA reads as TGCGCCAGCAGCTTGGGTCCCGGGTCGGAAGAGACCCAGTACTTC. Amino acid sequence: CASSLGPGSEETQYF.

V and J are TRBV4-3 and TRBJ2-3; D is uncertain. The V and J ends lost 6 bases and 1 base respectively, with 11 bases between them. Germline V gene data show CDR1 as LGHNA and CDR2 as YSLEER. The CDR3 spans 14 residues. The CDR3 reads CASSPAPGTDTQYF. CDR3 nucleotide sequence: TGCGCCAGCAGTCCAGCACCGGGCACAGATACGCAGTATTTT.

V gene TRBV6-2 or TRBV6-3 combines with J gene TRBJ2-1, with 8 positions matching TRBD2. The germline V gene has CDR1 MNHEY and CDR2 SVGEGT. J was trimmed by 4 bases and V by 5 bases; bases with no gene match: 7. This CDR3 contains 15 residues. The CDR3 protein is CASSLLAGLYNEQFF. For the CDR3, the DNA is TGTGCCAGCAGTCTTCTAGCGGGCCTTTACAATGAGCAGTTCTTC.

The chain uses TRBV3-1 (or the pseudogene TRBV3-2) and TRBJ2-5, with D unresolved. This CDR3 has 15 residues. CDR1 is LGHDT and CDR2 is YNNKEL in the germline V gene (reference sequence). With 0 bases removed from V and 2 bases from J, the gap between germline ends came to 10 bases. CDR3 loop: CASSQEIGTQETQYF. The CDR3 coding sequence is TGTGCCAGCAGCCAAGAGATCGGCACACAAGAGACCCAGTACTTC.

This rearrangement joins TRBV7-6 to TRBJ2-2; 7 nucleotides agree with TRBD2. Germline V gene data show CDR1 as SGHVS and CDR2 as FNYEAQ. The CDR3 loop spans 15 amino acids. Trimming at V came to 6 bases and at J to 1 base, leaving 5 bases not matched to a gene. The CDR3 spells CASSWSGENTGELFF. CDR3 DNA sequence: TGTGCCAGCAGTTGGAGCGGGGAGAACACCGGGGAGCTGTTTTTT.

The rearrangement links TRBV6-1 to TRBJ1-1; tentatively, D is TRBD1 (5 bases). This CDR3 is built from 15 residues. Germline V CDR1 and CDR2: MNHNS, SASEGT. V was pared by 2 bases and J by 7 bases, with 17 bases between. This chain's CDR3 is CASSETGTRANEAFF. The CDR3 DNA follows: TGTGCCAGCAGTGAAACAGGAACTCGGGCCAATGAAGCTTTCTTT.

The rearrangement joins TRBV9 to TRBJ1-1; a possible D gene is TRBD1 (6 bases). Germline CDR1 is SGDLS and CDR2 is YYNGEE. The V end lost 4 bases, the J end lost 1 base, and 14 bases lay between the germline ends. The CDR3 is 15 residues long. The DNA for the CDR3 is TGTGCCAGCAGCCCCCGACAGGACTCGAACACTGAAGCTTTCTTT. Its translation: CASSPRQDSNTEAFF.